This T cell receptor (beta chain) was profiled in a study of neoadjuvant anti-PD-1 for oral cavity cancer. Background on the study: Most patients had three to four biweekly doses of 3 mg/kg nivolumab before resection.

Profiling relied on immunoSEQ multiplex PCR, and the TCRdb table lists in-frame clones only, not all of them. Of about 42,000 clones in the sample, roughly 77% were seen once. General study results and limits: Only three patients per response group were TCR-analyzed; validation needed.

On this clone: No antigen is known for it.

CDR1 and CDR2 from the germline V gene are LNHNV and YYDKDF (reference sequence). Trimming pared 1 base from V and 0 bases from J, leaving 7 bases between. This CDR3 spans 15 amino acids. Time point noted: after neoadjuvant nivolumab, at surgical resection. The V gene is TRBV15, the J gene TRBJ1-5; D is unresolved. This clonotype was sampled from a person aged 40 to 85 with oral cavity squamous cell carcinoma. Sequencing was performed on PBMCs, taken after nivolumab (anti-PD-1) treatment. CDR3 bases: TGTGCCACCAGCAGAGGGCTACCTAGCAATCAGCCCCAGCATTTT. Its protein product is CATSRGLPSNQPQHF.